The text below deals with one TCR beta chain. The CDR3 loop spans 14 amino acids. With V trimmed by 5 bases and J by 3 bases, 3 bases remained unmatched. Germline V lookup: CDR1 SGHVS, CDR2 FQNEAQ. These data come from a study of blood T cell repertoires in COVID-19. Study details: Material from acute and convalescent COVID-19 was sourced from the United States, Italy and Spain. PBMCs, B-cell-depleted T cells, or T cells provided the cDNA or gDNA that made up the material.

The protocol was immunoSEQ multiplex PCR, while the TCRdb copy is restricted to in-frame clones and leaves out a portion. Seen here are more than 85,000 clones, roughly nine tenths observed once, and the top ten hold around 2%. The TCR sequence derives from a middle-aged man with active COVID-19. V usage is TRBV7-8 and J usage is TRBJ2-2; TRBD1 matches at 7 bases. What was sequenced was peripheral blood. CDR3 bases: TGTGCCAGCAGCACCGGACAGGACACCGGGGAGCTGTTTTTT. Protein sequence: CASSTGQDTGELFF.